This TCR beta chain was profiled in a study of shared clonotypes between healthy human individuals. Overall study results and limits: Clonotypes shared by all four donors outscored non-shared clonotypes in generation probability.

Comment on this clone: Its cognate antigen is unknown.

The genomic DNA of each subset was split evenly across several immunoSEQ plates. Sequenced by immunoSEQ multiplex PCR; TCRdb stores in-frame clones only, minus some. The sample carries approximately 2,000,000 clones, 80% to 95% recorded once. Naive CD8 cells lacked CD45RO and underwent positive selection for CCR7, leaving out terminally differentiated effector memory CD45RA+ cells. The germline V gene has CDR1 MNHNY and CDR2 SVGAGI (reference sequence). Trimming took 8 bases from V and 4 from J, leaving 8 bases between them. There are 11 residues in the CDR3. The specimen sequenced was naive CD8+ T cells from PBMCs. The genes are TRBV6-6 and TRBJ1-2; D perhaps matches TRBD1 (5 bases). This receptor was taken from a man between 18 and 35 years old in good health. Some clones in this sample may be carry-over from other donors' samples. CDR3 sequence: CASVGAYGYTF. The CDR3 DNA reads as TGTGCCAGCGTAGGGGCCTATGGCTACACCTTC.